Given below is one T cell receptor (beta chain) in context. No antigen is known for it. The sample is drawn from a study of vaccination effects on CD4 cells after COVID-19. Under the ViraFEST assay, PBMC were stimulated with viral peptide pools so that antigen-specific CD4+ T cells expanded. Sequencing was performed afterwards. Scientists isolated CD4+ T cells after a roughly 9-day culture period ended. Nucleocapsid antibodies stayed negative before and after vaccination, showing no earlier SARS-CoV-2 infection. A density of about 2 million PBMC per well was used; these cells were cultured with 10 IU/ml IL-2 and about 9.5 ug/ml peptides. Sequencing used immunoSEQ multiplex PCR; TCRdb keeps in-frame clones, though not all of them. The table shows about 55,000 clones, with approximately 70% occurring only once. Germline values: CDR1 SQVTM, CDR2 ANQGSEA. Unmatched junction bases numbered 7, after V lost 7 bases and J lost 3 bases. The CDR3 loop spans 13 amino acids.

The V call is TRBV29-1, the J call TRBJ1-2; 8 nucleotides match TRBD1. The sequence was collected from a human donor who received a COVID-19 vaccine. The material sequenced was CD4+ T cells from PBMCs cultured with SARS-CoV-2 spike peptides, taken before COVID-19 vaccination. CDR3 sequence: CSAPSTGDYGYTF. The CDR3 nucleotides are TGCAGCGCCCCTTCGACAGGGGACTATGGCTACACCTTC.